The 29 T cell receptor beta chains presented below share a single source sample, sequenced in a study of cytomegalovirus exposure and HLA in healthy donors. Both 60 Vbeta primers and 13 Jbeta primers went into the PCR. Libraries were prepared by immunoSEQ multiplex PCR; TCRdb keeps only in-frame clonotypes and omits some of them. Of around 170,000 clones in the sample, over 70% were seen once. Source material: PBMCs. These receptors were taken from a man between 45 and 60 years old in good health and CMV-seronegative.

The J gene is TRBJ1-4, the V gene TRBV5-4; 11 bases are a match to TRBD1. This CDR3 has 16 residues. The V gene end was trimmed by 4 bases and the J gene end by 3 bases; junction bases not matched to a gene: 5. The germline gives CDR1 SGHNT, CDR2 YYREEE (reference sequence). CDR3 sequence reads: CASSPGQGGPNEKLFF. In DNA, the CDR3 is TGTGCCAGCAGCCCGGGACAGGGGGGACCTAATGAAAAACTGTTTTTT.

The rearrangement joins TRBV5-1 to TRBJ2-2; 7 positions agree with TRBD1. The germline V gene has CDR1 SGHRS and CDR2 YFSETQ. CDR3 length: 17 residues. The J segment lost 4 bases and the V segment lost 2 bases, leaving 11 bases of the junction unmatched. CDR3 coding DNA: TGCGCCAGCAGCTTCCTCGAACGACAGGGAACCACCGGGGAGCTGTTTTTT. Translation gives CASSFLERQGTTGELFF.

This clone has only a few counts. This chain joins TRBV27 and TRBJ1-2; 10 bases map to TRBD1. The CDR3 runs 14 residues. J lost 10 bases, V lost 2 bases, and 7 bases had no gene match. From germline, CDR1 is MNHEY and CDR2 SMNVEV (reference sequence). The CDR3 reads CASSLGGQGSDYTF. The CDR3 nucleotides read TGTGCCAGCAGTTTAGGGGGACAGGGGAGCGACTACACCTTC.

V usage is TRBV7-2 and J usage is TRBJ1-3; no reliable D call. Trimming cost V 9 bases and J 4 bases, with 10 bases left between them. The germline gives CDR1 SGHTA, CDR2 FQGNSA. This CDR3 region has 12 residues. The CDR3 DNA is TGTGCCAGGGTAGATAAGGGAAACACCATATATTTT. It codes for CARVDKGNTIYF.

This chain links TRBV2 with TRBJ1-2; tentatively, D is TRBD1 (6 bases). Trimming took off 2 bases at V and 5 bases at J, with 9 bases between the two ends. Per the germline V gene, CDR1 is SNHLY and CDR2 is FYNNEI. The CDR3 is 13 amino acids. CDR3 sequence (DNA): TGTGCCAGCAGTGAACAGGGGAATTATGGCTACACCTTC. It yields the protein CASSEQGNYGYTF.

The V call is TRBV7-2, the J call TRBJ2-1; D not resolved. The germline gives CDR1 SGHTA, CDR2 FQGNSA. The CDR3 sequence is 12 residues long. Trimming shortened V by 6 bases and J by 8 bases, and 11 bases separated the two germline ends. CDR3 sequence: CASSYAQDEQFF. As DNA, the CDR3 is TGTGCCAGCAGTTATGCCCAGGATGAGCAGTTCTTC.

This chain connects TRBV30 to TRBJ1-2, with D maybe TRBD1 (5 bases). In germline, CDR1 is GTSNPN, CDR2 SVGIG (reference sequence). With 4 bases removed from V and 1 base from J, the gap between germline ends came to 19 bases. The CDR3 consists of 16 residues. DNA of the CDR3: TGTGCCTGGAAGGGGCAGGGAAAACTTCTTAACTATGGCTACACCTTC. As protein: CAWKGQGKLLNYGYTF.

The chain has TRBV15 and TRBJ1-2, with a weak D call TRBD1 (5 bases). V shed 2 bases and J shed 7 bases, with 8 bases lying between them. The CDR3 has 12 amino acids. Germline-derived CDR1 and CDR2 are LNHNV and YYDKDF (reference sequence). The CDR3 here is CATSRPGSGYTF. CDR3 nucleotides: TGTGCCACCAGCAGACCAGGGTCTGGCTACACCTTC.

Only one count was recorded for this clone. CDR3 coding DNA: TGTGCCAGCGGGGCGACCGGGGAGCTGTTTTTT. This codes for CASGATGELFF. V usage is TRBV11-3 and J usage is TRBJ2-2, with a tentative D call TRBD1 (5 bases). The V end was cut by 8 bases, the J end by 5 bases, with 6 bases between. Germline CDR1 and CDR2: SGHNT and YENEEA. This CDR3 comprises 11 residues.

The rearrangement joins TRBV7-8 to TRBJ1-1, with 7 bases lining up with TRBD1. Germline V gives CDR1 SGHVS, CDR2 FQNEAQ. The CDR3 spans 17 residues. V trimming: 5 bases; J trimming: 0 bases; junction bases outside the gene matches: 12. CDR3 residues: CASSGTAPGTVNTEAFF. CDR3 nucleotides: TGTGCCAGCAGCGGCACCGCGCCCGGGACAGTGAACACTGAAGCTTTCTTT. Full variable domain (remainder filled in from reference TRBV7-8 and TRBJ1-1): GAGVSQSPRYKVAKRGQDVALRCDPISGHVSLFWYQQALGQGPEFLTYFQNEAQLDKSGLPSDRFFAERPEGSVSTLKIQRTQQEDSAVYLCASSGTAPGTVNTEAFFGQGTRLTVV.

This clone occurred once. V is TRBV11-3 and J is TRBJ1-5; maybe TRBD1 (6 bases). The CDR3 extends over 17 amino acids. CDR1 is SGHNT and CDR2 is YENEEA in the germline V gene. The V gene lost 1 base and the J gene lost 5 bases, with 18 bases spanning the gap. The CDR3 DNA sequence: TGTGCCAGCAGCTTAGGCCCCTCAACAGGGTTCCATCAGCCCCAGCATTTT. This sequence encodes CASSLGPSTGFHQPQHF.

This sequence joins TRBV2 and TRBJ1-5; 8 bases map to TRBD1. V shed 9 bases and J 5 bases; nucleotides not matched to a gene: 18. The CDR3 is made up of 17 amino acids. Germline lookup yields CDR1 SNHLY and CDR2 FYNNEI. Written as DNA, the CDR3 is TGTGCCAGTCTCAATCGGGGAGTCGGACAGGGTGATCAGCCCCAGCATTTT. Amino acids: CASLNRGVGQGDQPQHF.

The chain has TRBV7-7 and TRBJ2-1; 7 nucleotides align to TRBD2. There are 11 residues in the CDR3. Trimming removed 10 bases from V and 5 bases from J; junction bases left unmatched: 2. Germline CDR1 reads SSHAT; CDR2 reads FNYEAQ (reference sequence). The CDR3 loop is CATGTNNEQFF. The CDR3, as DNA: TGTGCCACCGGGACTAACAATGAGCAGTTCTTC.

This clone was picked up a small number of times. The CDR3 loop reads CASSQDISSVAYNEQFF. The CDR3 nucleotides read TGCGCCAGCAGCCAAGATATTAGCTCCGTCGCCTACAATGAGCAGTTCTTC. The chain uses TRBV4-3 and TRBJ2-1; D call uncertain. V gave up 0 bases and J gave up 2 bases, with 14 bases separating them. The CDR3 covers 17 residues. CDR1 is LGHNA and CDR2 is YSLEER in the germline V gene.

The V call is TRBV10-1, the J call TRBJ2-7; 7 bases are shared with TRBD1. The CDR3 is 12 amino acids. Trimming at V came to 8 bases and at J to 3 bases, leaving 4 bases not matched to a gene. Per the germline V gene, CDR1 is WNHNN and CDR2 is SYGVQD (reference sequence). The CDR3 loop is CASQGVLYEQYF. DNA of the CDR3: TGCGCCAGCCAGGGGGTCCTCTACGAGCAGTACTTC.

This clone was counted a few times. CDR3 amino acids: CASSLGTGYTEAFF. The CDR3, as DNA: TGTGCCAGCAGCTTGGGGACAGGGTACACTGAAGCTTTCTTT. The V call is TRBV7-2, the J call TRBJ1-1, with 9 bases matching TRBD1. Germline assignment: CDR1 SGHTA and CDR2 FQGNSA. V shed 3 bases, J shed 3 bases, and the junction held 2 bases outside the gene matches. The CDR3 length is 14 residues.

For this clone: The sample contains more than one DNA sequence encoding this CDR3. V usage is TRBV18 and J usage is TRBJ2-3, with TRBD1 matching over 11 bases. V lost 2 bases and J lost 5; bases outside the gene matches: 3. Germline V gene sequence: CDR1 KGHSH, CDR2 LQKENI. This CDR3 contains 15 residues. The CDR3 sequence: CASSPGTGGKDTQYF. CDR3 DNA: TGTGCCAGCTCACCAGGGACAGGGGGAAAAGATACGCAGTATTTT.

This clone was seen a few times. The chain has TRBV7-2 and TRBJ2-7; TRBD2 matches at 13 bases. J gave up 5 bases and V 6 bases, and 7 bases lay outside the gene matches. The length of the CDR3 is 15 residues. CDR1 SGHTA and CDR2 FQGNSA come from the germline V gene. This CDR3 reads CASSEGLAGDDEQYF. The CDR3 DNA reads as TGTGCCAGCAGTGAAGGACTAGCGGGGGATGACGAGCAGTACTTC.

This clone was observed a handful of times. One junction end does not reproduce the germline sequence, and a read error may be involved. This sequence joins TRBV7-9 and TRBJ2-7, with TRBD2 as a possible D gene (6 bases). Germline CDR1 and CDR2: SEHNR and FQNEAQ (reference sequence). This CDR3 is 15 amino acids long. This CDR3 reads CSSSLAAGTSYEQYF. As DNA, the CDR3 is TGTTCCAGCAGCTTAGCGGCGGGGACCTCCTACGAGCAGTACTTC.

This clone was detected once. This rearrangement joins TRBV5-1 to TRBJ1-3; 7 bases match TRBD1. V was pared by 0 bases and J by 0 bases, with 3 bases of the junction left unmatched. The CDR3 is 16 residues long. Germline CDR1 reads SGHRS; CDR2 reads YFSETQ. The CDR3 DNA is TGCGCCAGCAGCTTGGAAGGGGACAGCTCTGGAAACACCATATATTTT. It yields the protein CASSLEGDSSGNTIYF.

This rearrangement joins TRBV6-5 to TRBJ2-2, with 7 bases lining up with TRBD1. Germline V gene data show CDR1 as MNHEY and CDR2 as SVGAGI. Trimming at V came to 3 bases and at J to 5 bases, leaving 6 bases not matched to a gene. The CDR3 sequence is 15 residues long. The CDR3 is CASSYIHRGTGELFF. The CDR3 DNA reads as TGTGCCAGCAGTTATATCCACAGGGGTACCGGGGAGCTGTTTTTT.

The chain employs TRBV7-2 and TRBJ2-7, with 8 bases lining up with TRBD1. Germline trimming cut 1 base from V and 2 bases from J; bases unmatched to any gene: 4. CDR3 length equals 15 residues. CDR1 is SGHTA, CDR2 FQGNSA, per germline. In DNA, the CDR3 is TGTGCCAGCAGCTTAGGGCAGGGGGCTACCTACGAGCAGTACTTC. Amino acids: CASSLGQGATYEQYF.

This clone was counted a single time. The CDR3 spells CAISGDSTYEQYF. The CDR3, as DNA: TGTGCCATCAGTGGGGACAGTACCTACGAGCAGTACTTC. The chain uses TRBV10-3 and TRBJ2-5, with 7 bases lining up with TRBD1. The J call is in doubt because the DNA end fits TRBJ2-7 better. Germline V gene lookup returns CDR1 ENHRY and CDR2 SYGVKD. There are 13 residues in the CDR3.

This chain connects TRBV4-2 to TRBJ2-5; 10 nucleotides line up with TRBD2. The germline V gene encodes CDR1 LGHNA and CDR2 YNFKEQ. V shed 4 bases and J 4 bases; nucleotides not matched to a gene: 9. This CDR3 contains 16 residues. The CDR3 DNA reads as TGTGCCAGCAGCCTTGGGAGCGGGGGGGCCGGAGAGACCCAGTACTTC. It codes for CASSLGSGGAGETQYF.

In this sample, this clone turned up once. The genes are TRBV7-9 and TRBJ2-7; 7 bases align to TRBD1. CDR1 SEHNR and CDR2 FQNEAQ come from the germline V gene (reference sequence). CDR3 length equals 14 residues. V dropped 5 bases and J dropped 5; count of bases not matched to a gene: 9. CDR3 residues: CASSTDRITHEQYF. DNA for the CDR3: TGTGCCAGCAGCACGGACAGGATCACCCACGAGCAGTACTTC.

The chain links TRBV18 to TRBJ2-1; tentative D call: TRBD1 (7 bases). V was cut by 6 bases and J by 4 bases, with 16 bases left in between. This CDR3 is 15 amino acids long. Germline lookup yields CDR1 KGHSH and CDR2 LQKENI. The DNA of the CDR3 is TGTGCCAGCTCGAGACTAGGGGGCGATTACAATGAGCAGTTCTTC. Translated, it gives CASSRLGGDYNEQFF.

CDR3 sequence reads: CASSSVGQGEYEQYF. CDR3 coding DNA: TGTGCCAGCAGCTCGGTAGGACAGGGGGAATACGAGCAGTACTTC. This sequence joins TRBV11-1 and TRBJ2-7; 10 bases align to TRBD1. The CDR3 totals 15 residues. CDR1 SGHAT and CDR2 FQDESV come from the germline V gene (reference sequence). After removal of 4 bases from V and 4 bases from J, the junction contained 7 bases not matched to a gene.

The chain combines TRBV5-1 with TRBJ2-7; a possible D gene is TRBD1 (6 bases). This CDR3 has 16 residues. The ends were cut back, 0 bases at V and 0 bases at J, with 13 bases in the middle. Per germline, CDR1 SGHRS and CDR2 YFSETQ. In DNA form, the CDR3 reads TGCGCCAGCAGCTTGGTCCAGGGGTTAAACTCCTACGAGCAGTACTTC. Its translation is CASSLVQGLNSYEQYF.

The genes are TRBV9 and TRBJ2-5, with TRBD1 matching 7 bases. The CDR3 is 15 amino acids. Germline trimming cut 3 bases from V and 9 bases from J; bases unmatched to any gene: 14. Germline assignment: CDR1 SGDLS and CDR2 YYNGEE. This CDR3 is CASSAGDRGLRAQYF. The CDR3 bases are TGTGCCAGCAGCGCAGGGGACAGAGGCTTGAGGGCCCAGTACTTC.